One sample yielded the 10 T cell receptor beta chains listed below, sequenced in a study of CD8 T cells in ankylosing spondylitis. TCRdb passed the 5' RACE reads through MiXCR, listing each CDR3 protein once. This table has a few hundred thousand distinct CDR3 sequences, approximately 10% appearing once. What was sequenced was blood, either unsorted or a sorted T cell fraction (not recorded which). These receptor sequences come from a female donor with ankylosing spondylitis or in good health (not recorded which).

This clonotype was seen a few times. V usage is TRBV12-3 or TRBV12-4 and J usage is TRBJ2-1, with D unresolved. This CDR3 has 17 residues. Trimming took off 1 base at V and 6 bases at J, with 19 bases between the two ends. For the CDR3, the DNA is TGTGCCAGCAGTTTAGGGCCCGGGTCAAGGAATCGCAATGAGCAGTTCTTC. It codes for CASSLGPGSRNRNEQFF.

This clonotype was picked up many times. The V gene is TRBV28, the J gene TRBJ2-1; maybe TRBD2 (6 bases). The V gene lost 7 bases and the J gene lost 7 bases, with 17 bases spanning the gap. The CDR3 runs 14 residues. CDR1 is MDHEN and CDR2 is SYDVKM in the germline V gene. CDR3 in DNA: TGTGCCAGCATCGGAACGGGACTCTTAAATGAGCAGTTCTTC. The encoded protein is CASIGTGLLNEQFF.

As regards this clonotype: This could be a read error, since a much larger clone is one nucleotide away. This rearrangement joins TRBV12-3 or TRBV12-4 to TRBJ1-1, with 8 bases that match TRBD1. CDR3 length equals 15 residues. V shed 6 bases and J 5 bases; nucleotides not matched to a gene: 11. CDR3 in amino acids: CASRHYRGIWTEAFF. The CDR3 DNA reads TGTGCCAGCAGACATTACAGGGGGATATGGACTGAAGCTTTCTTT.

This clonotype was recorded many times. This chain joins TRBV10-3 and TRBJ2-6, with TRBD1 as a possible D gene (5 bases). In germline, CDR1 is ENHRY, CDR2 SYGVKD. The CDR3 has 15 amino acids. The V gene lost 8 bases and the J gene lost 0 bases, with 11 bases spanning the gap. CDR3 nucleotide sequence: TGTGCCATCGCAGGACAACACTCTGGGGCCAACGTCCTGACTTTC. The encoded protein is CAIAGQHSGANVLTF.

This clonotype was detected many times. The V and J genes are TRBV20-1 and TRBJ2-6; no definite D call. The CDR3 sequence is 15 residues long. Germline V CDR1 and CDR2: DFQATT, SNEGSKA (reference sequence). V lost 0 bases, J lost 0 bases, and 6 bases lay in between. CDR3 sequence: CSARDPSSGANVLTF. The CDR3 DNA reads TGCAGTGCTAGAGATCCGAGCTCTGGGGCCAACGTCCTGACTTTC.

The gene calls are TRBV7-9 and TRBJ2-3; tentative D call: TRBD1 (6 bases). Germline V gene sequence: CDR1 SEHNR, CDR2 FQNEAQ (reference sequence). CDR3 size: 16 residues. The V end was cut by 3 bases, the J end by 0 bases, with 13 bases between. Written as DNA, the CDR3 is TGTGCCAGCAGCTTCAACCACAGGGCTAGCACAGATACGCAGTATTTT. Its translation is CASSFNHRASTDTQYF. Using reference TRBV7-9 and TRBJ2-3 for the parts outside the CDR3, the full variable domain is DTGVSQNPRHKITKRGQNVTFRCDPISEHNRLYWYRQTLGQGPEFLTYFQNEAQLEKSRLLSDRFSAERPKGSFSTLEIQRTEQGDSAMYLCASSFNHRASTDTQYFGPGTRLTVL.

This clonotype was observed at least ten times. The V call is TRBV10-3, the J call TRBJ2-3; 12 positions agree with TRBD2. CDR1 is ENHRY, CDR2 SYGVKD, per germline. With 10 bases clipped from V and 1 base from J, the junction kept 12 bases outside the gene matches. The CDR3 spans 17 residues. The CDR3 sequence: CATHLTTSGGGTDTQYF. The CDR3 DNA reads TGTGCCACCCACCTAACGACTAGCGGGGGCGGCACAGATACGCAGTATTTT.

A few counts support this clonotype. In DNA form, the CDR3 reads TGCAGTGCTAGAGTCGCAGCGGGGGCGAACAATGAGCAGTTCTTC. This sequence encodes CSARVAAGANNEQFF. This chain links TRBV20-1 with TRBJ2-1, with 8 bases identical to TRBD2. The CDR3 contains 15 residues. Looked up from germline, CDR1 is DFQATT and CDR2 is SNEGSKA (reference sequence). With V trimmed by 1 base and J by 5 bases, 7 bases remained unmatched.

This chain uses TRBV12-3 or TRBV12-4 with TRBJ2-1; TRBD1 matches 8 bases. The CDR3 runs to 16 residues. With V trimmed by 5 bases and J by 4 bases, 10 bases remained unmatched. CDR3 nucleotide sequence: TGTGCCAGCAGTCCCCAGGGGGCAGCCAGTTACAATGAGCAGTTCTTC. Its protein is CASSPQGAASYNEQFF.

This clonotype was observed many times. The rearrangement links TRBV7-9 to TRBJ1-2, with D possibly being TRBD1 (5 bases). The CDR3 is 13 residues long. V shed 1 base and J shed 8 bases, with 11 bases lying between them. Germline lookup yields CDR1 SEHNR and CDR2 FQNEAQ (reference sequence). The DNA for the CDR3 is TGTGCCAGCAGCTTAGGGGACCCGGCCGGCTACACCTTC. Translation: CASSLGDPAGYTF. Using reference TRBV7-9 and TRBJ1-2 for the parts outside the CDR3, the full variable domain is DTGVSQNPRHKITKRGQNVTFRCDPISEHNRLYWYRQTLGQGPEFLTYFQNEAQLEKSRLLSDRFSAERPKGSFSTLEIQRTEQGDSAMYLCASSLGDPAGYTFGSGTRLTVV.